This TCR beta chain originates from a study of T cell responses to AZD1222 COVID-19 vaccine. The method was immunoSEQ multiplex PCR; TCRdb's version includes in-frame clones alone and lacks a portion of them. The sample carries about 180,000 clones, 85% to 90% recorded once. Findings and limits, study-wide: Scientists sampled the repertoires only once the peak T cell response had passed.

The CDR3 consists of 15 residues. Trimming cost V 4 bases and J 9 bases; bases outside gene matches: 7. CDR1 and CDR2 from the germline V gene are KGHSH and LQKENI. On this clone itself: Its specificity is unknown.

Sequenced here: peripheral blood, sampled 28 days after the second AZD1222 dose. This clonotype was obtained from an adult who received the AZD1222 COVID-19 vaccine. V is TRBV18 and J is TRBJ1-6; 9 bases agree with TRBD1. Here the CDR3 reads CASSRIRDRVSPLHF. The CDR3 region has the DNA TGTGCCAGCTCACGAATCCGGGACAGGGTTTCACCCCTCCACTTT.